These T cell receptor beta chains were read from a single sample in a study of blood T cell repertoires in COVID-19. The repertoire was sequenced with immunoSEQ multiplex PCR; TCRdb's copy has only in-frame clones and lacks some. The table includes 200,000 to 250,000 clones, nearly 90% detected once. The sequenced material came from PBMCs or T cells enriched from blood (not recorded which). These receptors were taken from a young man who had recovered from COVID-19. Both conserved end residues are part of each CDR3. The D gene is left open where the match is weak. Size tells how often a clone was seen (once, few, many) or the class of an expanded clone, and some rows leave it out.

abundance: once; v_gene: TRBV19; d_gene: NA; j_gene: TRBJ2-5; CDR3nt: TGTGCCACCATGACCGCCGTGCCACTAGGGACCCAGTACTTC; CDR3aa: CATMTAVPLGTQYF
abundance: NA; v_gene: TRBV18; d_gene: NA; j_gene: TRBJ2-4; CDR3nt: TGTGCCAGCTCAGAGATGACAGGAACCAAAAACATTCAGTACTTC; CDR3aa: CASSEMTGTKNIQYF
abundance: NA; v_gene: TRBV6-5; d_gene: NA; j_gene: TRBJ2-7; CDR3nt: TGTGCCAGCTCCAGGGCGACGGTAACGTCGTACGAGCAGTACTTC; CDR3aa: CASSRATVTSYEQYF
abundance: once; v_gene: TRBV12-3/TRBV12-4; d_gene: NA; j_gene: TRBJ1-1; CDR3nt: TGTGCCAGCAGTTTTAACTGGAACACTGAAGCTTTCTTT; CDR3aa: CASSFNWNTEAFF
abundance: NA; v_gene: TRBV27; d_gene: TRBD2; j_gene: TRBJ2-7; CDR3nt: TGTGCCAGCAGTCCCATTTGGACTAGCGGGAGGGTTAGCTCCTACGAGCAGTACTTC; CDR3aa: CASSPIWTSGRVSSYEQYF
abundance: NA; v_gene: TRBV7-3; d_gene: TRBD1; j_gene: TRBJ1-1; CDR3nt: TGTGCCAGCAGTCCGGGACAGAGGAACACTGAAGCTTTCTTT; CDR3aa: CASSPGQRNTEAFF
abundance: NA; v_gene: TRBV24-1; d_gene: TRBD1; j_gene: TRBJ2-3; CDR3nt: TGTGCCACCAGCGACAGGGGCACAGATACGCAGTATTTT; CDR3aa: CATSDRGTDTQYF
abundance: NA; v_gene: TRBV7-2; d_gene: NA; j_gene: TRBJ1-1; CDR3nt: TGTGCCAGCAGCGCGAGGCGGGGGGCATATATTGAAGCTTTCTTT; CDR3aa: CASSARRGAYIEAFF
abundance: NA; v_gene: TRBV28; d_gene: NA; j_gene: TRBJ1-2; CDR3nt: TGTGCCAGCAGTTTATCAGGGAACTATGGCTACACCTTC; CDR3aa: CASSLSGNYGYTF
abundance: NA; v_gene: TRBV18; d_gene: TRBD2; j_gene: TRBJ2-2; CDR3nt: TGTGCCAGCTCACCACCGTCGGGAGGGCCGGCCGGGGAGCTGTTTTTT; CDR3aa: CASSPPSGGPAGELFF
abundance: NA; v_gene: TRBV4-3; d_gene: TRBD1; j_gene: TRBJ2-7; CDR3nt: TGCGCCAGCAGCCAGAACCCAGGGGGCTACTCCTACGAGCAGTACTTC; CDR3aa: CASSQNPGGYSYEQYF
abundance: NA; v_gene: TRBV7-2; d_gene: NA; j_gene: TRBJ2-2; CDR3nt: TGTGCCAGCAGCCCAGCCCGGGGGTCCGGGGAGCTGTTTTTT; CDR3aa: CASSPARGSGELFF
abundance: NA; v_gene: TRBV4-1; d_gene: NA; j_gene: TRBJ1-5; CDR3nt: TGCGCCAGCAGCCAAGATGAGGGGGGGCTTCCCGGTCAGCCCCAGCATTTT; CDR3aa: CASSQDEGGLPGQPQHF
abundance: NA; v_gene: TRBV25-1; d_gene: NA; j_gene: TRBJ2-7; CDR3nt: TGTGCCAGCAGTGCAGCGGAAGACCAAGACGAGCAGTACTTC; CDR3aa: CASSAAEDQDEQYF